Each of the 6 T cell receptor beta chains below was sequenced from the same sample in a study of blood T cell repertoires in COVID-19. Only in-frame clones appear in the TCRdb table, and some are missing; sequencing was by immunoSEQ multiplex PCR. This table has roughly 69,000 clones, around 84% appearing once. The sequenced material came from peripheral blood. Receptors were obtained from a human donor in a cohort sampled during active COVID-19.

Note on this clone: Germline is not matched at one junction end, which may reflect a read error. The V call is TRBV11-2, the J call TRBJ1-2, with D perhaps matching TRBD1 (6 bases). Looked up from germline, CDR1 is SGHAT and CDR2 is FQNNGV. The CDR3 has 14 amino acids. The CDR3 DNA follows: TGTGCCAGCAGCCTAGACAGGTCACACTATGGCTACACCTTC. This gives the protein CASSLDRSHYGYTF.

This clone was observed once. V is TRBV27 and J is TRBJ2-7, with D maybe TRBD2 (6 bases). Germline V gene data show CDR1 as MNHEY and CDR2 as SMNVEV (reference sequence). V lost 4 bases and J 0 bases, leaving 13 bases between the germline ends. This CDR3 region has 15 residues. CDR3 in DNA: TGTGCCAGCAGTTCTTTGCTGGGGGGCTCCTACGAGCAGTACTTC. Protein product: CASSSLLGGSYEQYF.

This chain links TRBV27 with TRBJ2-7; 8 nucleotides align to TRBD2. The CDR3 spans 16 residues. Trimming at V came to 4 bases and at J to 2 bases, leaving 10 bases not matched to a gene. Germline loops: CDR1 MNHEY, CDR2 SMNVEV (reference sequence). The CDR3 here is CASSSLIAGLTYEQYF. CDR3 DNA sequence: TGTGCCAGCAGTTCTCTTATAGCGGGGCTAACCTACGAGCAGTACTTC.

The chain carries TRBV7-2 and TRBJ2-1; 8 nucleotides agree with TRBD1. V lost 1 base and J lost 9; bases outside the gene matches: 11. The germline gives CDR1 SGHTA, CDR2 FQGNSA. There are 16 residues in the CDR3. CDR3 in amino acids: CASSLGGQGAVGEQFF. The CDR3 bases are TGTGCCAGCAGCTTAGGAGGGCAGGGGGCGGTGGGTGAGCAGTTCTTC. Complete variable domain (other parts from reference TRBV7-2 and TRBJ2-1): GAGVSQSPSNKVTEKGKDVELRCDPISGHTALYWYRQSLGQGLEFLIYFQGNSAPDKSGLPSDRFSAERTGGSVSTLTIQRTQQEDSAVYLCASSLGGQGAVGEQFFGPGTRLTVL.

This chain links TRBV7-9 with TRBJ2-3, with D possibly being TRBD2 (6 bases). From germline, CDR1 is SEHNR and CDR2 FQNEAQ (reference sequence). CDR3 size: 15 residues. Trimming pared 5 bases from V and 1 base from J, leaving 13 bases between. The CDR3 DNA reads TGTGCCAGCAGCCGTATAAGGAGGGGCACAGATACGCAGTATTTT. This sequence encodes CASSRIRRGTDTQYF. Filled out from reference TRBV7-9 and TRBJ2-3, the complete variable domain reads DTGVSQNPRHKITKRGQNVTFRCDPISEHNRLYWYRQTLGQGPEFLTYFQNEAQLEKSRLLSDRFSAERPKGSFSTLEIQRTEQGDSAMYLCASSRIRRGTDTQYFGPGTRLTVL.

J is TRBJ2-7 and V is TRBV7-2, with 11 bases matching TRBD2. The trim removed 1 base at V and 0 bases at J, leaving 8 bases unmatched. CDR3 length: 18 residues. Germline V gene data show CDR1 as SGHTA and CDR2 as FQGNSA. The chain's CDR3 is CASSLVLAGGSSSYEQYF. The CDR3 DNA reads TGTGCCAGCAGCTTAGTGCTAGCGGGGGGCTCAAGCTCCTACGAGCAGTACTTC.